Sequencing of this T cell receptor beta chain was carried out in a study of T-cell memory formation after mild COVID-19. This clonotype turned up a few times. Antigen: not known. MiXCR was run by TCRdb on the 5' RACE reads, yielding one entry per CDR3 protein. The sample lists 40,000 to 45,000 distinct CDR3 sequences; roughly 9.8% were seen once. This CDR3 has 16 amino acids. The V gene lost 0 bases and the J gene lost 0 bases, with 9 bases spanning the gap. Germline CDR1 is MNHEY and CDR2 is SVGAGI. General study results and limits: The pre-infection memory compartment contained some responding clones, suggesting cross-reactive memory joined.

The clonotype comes from an adult woman who had mild COVID-19 (a few samples of this study predate the infection). Cell type and time point are not known. Sample: PBMCs or a T cell subset sorted from them (not recorded which). The V and J genes are TRBV6-5 and TRBJ2-1; D call uncertain. The chain's CDR3 is CASSYSSSSSYNEQFF. As DNA, the CDR3 is TGTGCCAGCAGTTACTCGAGTTCCAGCTCCTACAATGAGCAGTTCTTC.